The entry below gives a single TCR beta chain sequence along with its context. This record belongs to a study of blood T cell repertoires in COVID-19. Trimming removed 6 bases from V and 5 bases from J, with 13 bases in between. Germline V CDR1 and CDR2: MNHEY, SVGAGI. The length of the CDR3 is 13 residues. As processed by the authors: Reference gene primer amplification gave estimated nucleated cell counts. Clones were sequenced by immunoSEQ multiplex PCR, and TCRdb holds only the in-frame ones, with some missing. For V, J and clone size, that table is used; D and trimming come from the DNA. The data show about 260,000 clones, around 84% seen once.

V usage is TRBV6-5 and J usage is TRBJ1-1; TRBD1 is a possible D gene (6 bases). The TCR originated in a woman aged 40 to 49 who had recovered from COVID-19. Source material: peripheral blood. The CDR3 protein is CASRSGVRTEAFF. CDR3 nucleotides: TGTGCCAGCAGGTCAGGGGTACGGACTGAAGCTTTCTTT.